Listed here are 10 T cell receptor beta chains from one sample, sequenced in a study of cytomegalovirus exposure and HLA in healthy donors. 13 Jbeta primers and 60 Vbeta primers were used for the PCR. Only in-frame clones appear in the TCRdb table, and some are missing; sequencing was by immunoSEQ multiplex PCR. The sample has over 100,000 clones, about 79% seen once; the top ten hold 2.5% to 3%. The sequencing sample was made of PBMCs. These receptors originate from a woman younger than 35 in good health and CMV-seropositive.

The V gene is TRBV4-1, the J gene TRBJ1-2, with TRBD1 matching 8 bases. V was clipped by 2 bases and J by 4 bases; unmatched bases: 9. CDR1 MGHRA and CDR2 YSYEKL come from the germline V gene. The CDR3 runs to 16 residues. The CDR3 here is CASSQPRQGAIYGYTF. CDR3 DNA: TGCGCCAGCAGCCAACCCAGGCAGGGGGCTATCTATGGCTACACCTTC.

V usage is TRBV5-1 and J usage is TRBJ2-1; possible D gene TRBD2, 7 bases. Germline loops: CDR1 SGHRS, CDR2 YFSETQ. V dropped 4 bases and J dropped 8 bases, with 19 bases sitting between them. The CDR3 consists of 15 residues. CDR3 sequence (DNA): TGCGCCAGCAGCGGGAGGGGGACCCCTGGCGATGAGCAGTTCTTC. Its protein product is CASSGRGTPGDEQFF.

V and J are TRBV7-9 and TRBJ1-1; 7 bases align to TRBD1. J gave up 4 bases and V 5 bases, and 10 bases lay outside the gene matches. This CDR3 region has 15 residues. Germline lookup yields CDR1 SEHNR and CDR2 FQNEAQ (reference sequence). CDR3: CASSPNGGQATEAFF. CDR3 bases: TGTGCCAGCAGCCCCAACGGCGGACAGGCCACTGAAGCTTTCTTT.

The J gene is TRBJ2-7, the V gene TRBV11-2, with TRBD1 matching 7 bases. V gave up 4 bases and J gave up 1 base; unmatched junction bases: 1. There are 13 residues in the CDR3. Germline lookup yields CDR1 SGHAT and CDR2 FQNNGV. CDR3 nucleotide sequence: TGTGCCAGCAGCTCGACAGGGTCCTACGAGCAGTACTTC. This gives the protein CASSSTGSYEQYF.

The chain couples TRBV11-2 to TRBJ2-1; 7 nucleotides line up with TRBD1. The CDR3 covers 15 residues. Germline values: CDR1 SGHAT, CDR2 FQNNGV. Trimming took 0 bases from V and 6 from J; bases not matched to a gene: 5. The CDR3 DNA is TGTGCCAGCAGCTTAGAGGGACAGCGGCTCAATGAGCAGTTCTTC. Its protein product is CASSLEGQRLNEQFF.

The V gene is TRBV30, the J gene TRBJ1-2; maybe TRBD1 (5 bases). V was cut by 6 bases and J by 8 bases, with 22 bases left in between. This CDR3 spans 14 amino acids. Germline V lookup: CDR1 GTSNPN, CDR2 SVGIG (reference sequence). The CDR3 nucleotides are TGTGCCTGCTCGACAGATGAGATCCCTCGGGGCTACACCTTC. The encoded protein is CACSTDEIPRGYTF.

Only one count was recorded for this clone. The gene calls are TRBV6-5 and TRBJ1-2; 9 bases are a match to TRBD1. This CDR3 spans 14 amino acids. Germline loops: CDR1 MNHEY, CDR2 SVGAGI. J gave up 5 bases and V 0 bases, and 1 base lay outside the gene matches. CDR3 region: CASSYSTGGYGYTF. The CDR3 DNA reads as TGTGCCAGCAGTTACTCGACAGGGGGGTATGGCTACACCTTC.

The rearrangement links TRBV5-1 to TRBJ2-3, with TRBD2 identical over 12 bases. Trimming took 4 bases from V and 3 from J; bases not matched to a gene: 12. The germline V gene has CDR1 SGHRS and CDR2 YFSETQ. The length of the CDR3 is 18 residues. CDR3: CASSAGPRTSGKTDTQYF. DNA of the CDR3: TGCGCCAGCAGCGCCGGGCCTCGGACTAGCGGGAAGACAGATACGCAGTATTTT.

The V gene is TRBV18, the J gene TRBJ2-1; 7 bases match TRBD1. J lost 3 bases, V lost 3 bases, and 2 bases had no gene match. Germline-derived CDR1 and CDR2 are KGHSH and LQKENI. The length of the CDR3 is 14 residues. As DNA, the CDR3 is TGTGCCAGCTCACCGGGGACAGTCTACAATGAGCAGTTCTTC. This translates into CASSPGTVYNEQFF.

The CDR3 sequence: CSVEDTDTGELFF. CDR3 nucleotide sequence: TGCAGCGTTGAGGACACCGACACCGGGGAGCTGTTTTTT. The rearrangement uses TRBV29-1 and TRBJ2-2; the D gene is possibly TRBD1 (5 bases). The germline CDR1 and CDR2 sequences are SQVTM and ANQGSEA. The CDR3 is 13 amino acids. The ends were cut back, 3 bases at V and 3 bases at J, with 8 bases in the middle.